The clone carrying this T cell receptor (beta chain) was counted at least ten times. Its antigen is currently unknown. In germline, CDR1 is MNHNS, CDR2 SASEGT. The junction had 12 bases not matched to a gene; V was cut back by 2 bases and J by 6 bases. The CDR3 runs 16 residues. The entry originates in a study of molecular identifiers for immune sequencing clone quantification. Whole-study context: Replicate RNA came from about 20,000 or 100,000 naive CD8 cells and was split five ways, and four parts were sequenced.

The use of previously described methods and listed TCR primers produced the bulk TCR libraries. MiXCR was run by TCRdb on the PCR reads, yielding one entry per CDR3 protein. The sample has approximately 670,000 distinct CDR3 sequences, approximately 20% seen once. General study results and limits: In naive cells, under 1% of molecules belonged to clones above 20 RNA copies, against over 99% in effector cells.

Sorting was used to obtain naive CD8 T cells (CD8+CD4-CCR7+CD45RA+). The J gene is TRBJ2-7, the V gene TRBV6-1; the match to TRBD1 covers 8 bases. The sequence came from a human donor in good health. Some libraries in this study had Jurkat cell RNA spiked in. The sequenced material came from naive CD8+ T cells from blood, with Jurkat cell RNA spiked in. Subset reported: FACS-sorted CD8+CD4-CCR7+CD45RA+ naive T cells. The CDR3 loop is CASSELRGRGPSEQYF. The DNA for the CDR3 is TGTGCCAGCAGTGAACTTCGCGGCAGGGGGCCTTCCGAGCAGTACTTC.